This TCR beta chain derives from a study of shared clonotypes between healthy human individuals. Study at large: Per donor, three plates held CD4 naive cells, three held CD4 memory, two held CD8 naive and one held CD8 memory.

The deep-level immunoSEQ assay was used. Clones were read by immunoSEQ multiplex PCR, and TCRdb kept only the in-frame ones, dropping some. This table holds some 1.5 million clones, more than 95% found once. Germline V gives CDR1 KGHSH, CDR2 LQKENI. The ends lost 2 bases at V and 5 bases at J; junction bases unmatched: 3. The CDR3 loop spans 13 amino acids. The sequence derives from a man aged 25-40 years in good health. The rearrangement links TRBV18 to TRBJ2-7; TRBD1 matches at 7 bases. Source material: naive CD4+ T cells sorted from blood. Subset defined: CD45RA+ positively selected. The chain's CDR3 is CASSPRQGHEQYF. The CDR3 bases are TGTGCCAGCTCACCAAGACAGGGACACGAGCAGTACTTC.